The next 17 T cell receptor beta chains were all read from a single sample in a study of early T cells in non-severe SARS-CoV-2 infection. Each CDR3 protein is one row after TCRdb ran MiXCR on the 5' RACE reads. Of some 60,000 distinct CDR3 sequences listed, around 13% are singletons. The sequencing input was whole blood. The receptor source for this set is an adult who was a healthcare worker with PCR-confirmed SARS-CoV-2 infection or an uninfected control (not recorded which).

This clonotype was detected many times. The rearrangement joins TRBV11-2 to TRBJ2-5; D is undetermined. The CDR3 contains 15 residues. Germline values: CDR1 SGHAT, CDR2 FQNNGV. V was cut by 2 bases and J by 1 base, with 11 bases left in between. The CDR3 nucleotides read TGTGCCAGCAGCTTAAGACACGTAGGCCAAGAGACCCAGTACTTC. It translates to CASSLRHVGQETQYF.

This clonotype appeared many times. The V call is TRBV20-1, the J call TRBJ1-2; 8 nucleotides align to TRBD1. The V segment lost 6 bases and the J segment 3 bases; nucleotides outside the gene matches: 6. The CDR3 runs 13 residues. The germline V gene encodes CDR1 DFQATT and CDR2 SNEGSKA (reference sequence). The CDR3 spells CSAKDRADYGYTF. As DNA, the CDR3 is TGCAGTGCGAAGGACAGGGCGGACTATGGCTACACCTTC.

This clonotype was recorded many times. J is TRBJ2-3 and V is TRBV14; TRBD2 aligns across 8 bases. After removal of 2 bases from V and 5 bases from J, the junction contained 3 bases not matched to a gene. The germline V gene encodes CDR1 SGHDN and CDR2 FVKESK. The CDR3 has 14 residues. The CDR3 DNA sequence: TGTGCCAGCAGCCAAAGTAGCGGGGTAGATACGCAGTATTTT. Protein sequence: CASSQSSGVDTQYF.

This clonotype was observed at least ten times. The rearrangement links TRBV28 to TRBJ1-6, with unresolved D. V was cut by 4 bases and J by 7 bases, with 17 bases left in between. This CDR3 comprises 16 residues. CDR1 and CDR2 (germline): MDHEN, SYDVKM. CDR3 in DNA: TGTGCCAGCAGTTCCCAGACGGAGGGTGGCAATTCACCCCTCCACTTT. This encodes CASSSQTEGGNSPLHF.

This clonotype was seen repeatedly, ten times or more. This chain uses TRBV5-1 with TRBJ2-4; 8 nucleotides align to TRBD1. CDR3 length equals 18 residues. V dropped 4 bases and J dropped 0; count of bases not matched to a gene: 12. Germline V gene lookup returns CDR1 SGHRS and CDR2 YFSETQ. CDR3 nucleotide sequence: TGCGCCAGCAGCGTTACCGGGACAGGTCGTGTAGCCAAAAACATTCAGTACTTC. It encodes CASSVTGTGRVAKNIQYF.

This clonotype appeared many times. The chain has TRBV6-5 and TRBJ2-7; 11 bases fit TRBD2. This CDR3 spans 15 amino acids. J gave up 7 bases and V 0 bases, and 5 bases lay outside the gene matches. From germline, CDR1 is MNHEY and CDR2 SVGAGI. CDR3 sequence (DNA): TGTGCCAGCAGTTACTCTGCTAGCGGGGGGCTTGAGCAGTACTTC. Its protein is CASSYSASGGLEQYF.

In this sample, this clonotype turned up many times. The V call is TRBV20-1, the J call TRBJ1-1; D gene unclear. The CDR3 is 12 amino acids. Per the germline V gene, CDR1 is DFQATT and CDR2 is SNEGSKA (reference sequence). The V end was cut by 5 bases, the J end by 5 bases, with 12 bases between. CDR3 sequence: CSAPSGLTEAFF. The CDR3, as DNA: TGCAGTGCTCCGTCGGGGTTGACTGAAGCTTTCTTT.

This clonotype was observed at least ten times. The V gene is TRBV28, the J gene TRBJ1-5; D is uncertain. This CDR3 contains 14 residues. V lost 6 bases, J lost 1 base, and 10 bases lay in between. From germline, CDR1 is MDHEN and CDR2 SYDVKM. The CDR3 here is CASSLGGSNQPQHF. The CDR3 DNA sequence: TGTGCCAGCAGCTTGGGTGGAAGCAATCAGCCCCAGCATTTT.

Only a few counts were recorded for this clonotype. The chain joins TRBV20-1 to TRBJ2-5; no clear D gene. Germline loops: CDR1 DFQATT, CDR2 SNEGSKA (reference sequence). V dropped 0 bases and J dropped 0 bases, with 8 bases sitting between them. This CDR3 is 14 amino acids long. The CDR3 DNA follows: TGCAGTGCTAGAGATTATAGGAACCAAGAGACCCAGTACTTC. Its translation: CSARDYRNQETQYF.

This clonotype was counted ten times or more. V usage is TRBV5-1 and J usage is TRBJ2-2; D call uncertain. Germline assignment: CDR1 SGHRS and CDR2 YFSETQ. V was trimmed by 2 bases and J by 4 bases, leaving 12 bases between them. The CDR3 has 15 residues. CDR3 in amino acids: CASSLEKLSTGELFF. CDR3 nucleotide sequence: TGCGCCAGCAGCTTAGAGAAACTATCCACCGGGGAGCTGTTTTTT.

The V call is TRBV5-1, the J call TRBJ2-7; 8 bases are a match to TRBD1. The CDR3 runs to 14 residues. The ends lost 5 bases at V and 3 bases at J; junction bases unmatched: 7. The germline gives CDR1 SGHRS, CDR2 YFSETQ. The CDR3 nucleotides are TGCGCCAGCAGTGCCGGGACAGGAGACTACGAGCAGTACTTC. Translating it yields CASSAGTGDYEQYF.

The V gene is TRBV24-1, the J gene TRBJ2-7, with TRBD2 matching over 7 bases. The CDR3 runs to 13 residues. Germline CDR1 reads KGHDR; CDR2 reads SFDVKD. The V and J ends lost 6 bases and 3 bases, in that order; junction bases with no gene match: 4. The CDR3 sequence is CATSTERGYEQYF. DNA of the CDR3: TGTGCCACCAGTACGGAGCGGGGCTACGAGCAGTACTTC.

This clonotype has ten or more counts. This chain connects TRBV30 to TRBJ1-1; 9 bases fit TRBD1. The CDR3 is 13 residues long. The V gene's germline CDR1 is GTSNPN and CDR2 SVGIG (reference sequence). Trimming took 6 bases from V and 1 from J; bases not matched to a gene: 3. CDR3 nucleotides: TGTGCCTGTGTGGGACAGGGGAACACTGAAGCTTTCTTT. Amino acids: CACVGQGNTEAFF.

This clonotype was detected ten times or more. The rearrangement uses TRBV14 and TRBJ1-1, with a tentative D call TRBD1 (6 bases). Trimming cost V 6 bases and J 0 bases, with 11 bases left between them. Per the germline V gene, CDR1 is SGHDN and CDR2 is FVKESK. This CDR3 is built from 14 residues. CDR3 in amino acids: CASRRTEMNTEAFF. The CDR3 coding sequence is TGTGCCAGCAGGCGGACAGAAATGAACACTGAAGCTTTCTTT.

This clonotype was counted many times. The rearrangement uses TRBV14 and TRBJ2-1; TRBD1 agrees at 9 bases. Trimming at V came to 2 bases and at J to 4 bases, leaving 6 bases not matched to a gene. The CDR3 consists of 16 residues. Germline CDR1 SGHDN, CDR2 FVKESK. The CDR3 is CASSQTTGGVYNEQFF. CDR3 bases: TGTGCCAGCAGCCAAACGACAGGGGGGGTTTACAATGAGCAGTTCTTC.

The genes are TRBV29-1 and TRBJ2-3, with a tentative D call TRBD1 (5 bases). This CDR3 has 13 residues. CDR1 and CDR2 from the germline V gene are SQVTM and ANQGSEA. Trimming shortened V by 3 bases and J by 0 bases, and 7 bases separated the two germline ends. CDR3 nucleotide sequence: TGCAGCGTTGAGGCAGGGAGCACAGATACGCAGTATTTT. Protein product: CSVEAGSTDTQYF.

The chain links TRBV25-1 to TRBJ2-5, with 9 bases matching TRBD2. Germline CDR1 is MGHDK and CDR2 is SYGVNS. With V trimmed by 8 bases and J by 3 bases, 10 bases remained unmatched. The CDR3 loop spans 15 amino acids. CDR3 amino acids: CASGMWRGGKETQYF. The CDR3 DNA is TGTGCCAGCGGTATGTGGCGGGGGGGAAAAGAGACCCAGTACTTC.